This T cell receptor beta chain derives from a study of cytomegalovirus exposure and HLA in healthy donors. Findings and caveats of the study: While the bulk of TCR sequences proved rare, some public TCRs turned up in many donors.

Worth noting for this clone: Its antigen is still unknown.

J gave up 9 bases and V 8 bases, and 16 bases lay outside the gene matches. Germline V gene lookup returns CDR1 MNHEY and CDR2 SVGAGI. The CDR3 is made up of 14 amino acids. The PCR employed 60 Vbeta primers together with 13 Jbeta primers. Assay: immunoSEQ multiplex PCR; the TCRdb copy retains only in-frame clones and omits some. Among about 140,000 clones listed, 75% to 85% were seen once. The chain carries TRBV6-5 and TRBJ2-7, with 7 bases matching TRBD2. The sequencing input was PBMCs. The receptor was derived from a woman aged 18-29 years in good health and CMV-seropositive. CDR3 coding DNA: TGTGCCAGCGAGGCAAGGACTAGAAGGATCACGCAGTACTTC. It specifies CASEARTRRITQYF.